The clone carrying this TCR beta chain was seen a handful of times. Antigen specificity is unknown. The record originates from a study of T cell responses to AZD1222 COVID-19 vaccine. Study conclusions and caveats: Spike was spanned by vaccine-associated CD4 TCRs, which were dominant at 160-218 and 743-854.

Libraries were prepared by immunoSEQ multiplex PCR; TCRdb keeps only in-frame clonotypes and omits some of them. The sample contains over 100,000 clones, approximately 91% of which appear only once. The CDR3 totals 19 residues. V was pared by 2 bases and J by 2 bases, with 6 bases of the junction left unmatched. CDR1 and CDR2 (germline): KGHDR, SFDVKD. The source is an adult in good health. The V call is TRBV24-1, the J call TRBJ2-3; 16 bases are shared with TRBD2. The sequences come from peripheral blood, collected on day 0 of AZD1222 vaccination. The CDR3 DNA reads TGTGCCACCAGTGATTCCGGGACTAGCGGGGGGGCTCCCACAGATACGCAGTATTTT. This sequence encodes CATSDSGTSGGAPTDTQYF.